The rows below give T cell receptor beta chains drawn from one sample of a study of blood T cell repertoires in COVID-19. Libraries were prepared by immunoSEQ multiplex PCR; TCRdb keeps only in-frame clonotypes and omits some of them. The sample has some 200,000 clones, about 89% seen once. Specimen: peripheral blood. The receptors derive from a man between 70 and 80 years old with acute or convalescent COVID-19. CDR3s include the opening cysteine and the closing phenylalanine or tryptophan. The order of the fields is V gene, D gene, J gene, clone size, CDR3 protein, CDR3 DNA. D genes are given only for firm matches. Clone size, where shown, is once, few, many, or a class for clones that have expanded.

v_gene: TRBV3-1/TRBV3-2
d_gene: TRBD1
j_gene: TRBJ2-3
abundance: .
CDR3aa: CASSQMGQSADTQYF
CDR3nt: TGTGCCAGCAGCCAAATGGGACAGAGTGCAGATACGCAGTATTTT

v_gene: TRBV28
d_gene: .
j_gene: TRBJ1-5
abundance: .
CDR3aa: CASSLGGGDRPQHF
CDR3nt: TGTGCCAGCAGTTTAGGGGGGGGAGATAGGCCCCAGCATTTT

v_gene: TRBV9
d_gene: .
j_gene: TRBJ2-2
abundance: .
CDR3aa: CASSVVSVAGELFF
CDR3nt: TGTGCCAGCAGCGTAGTTAGCGTGGCCGGGGAGCTGTTTTTT

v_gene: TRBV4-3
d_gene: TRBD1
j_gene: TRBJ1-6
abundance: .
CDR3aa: CASSQELQGVGNNSPLHF
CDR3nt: TGCGCCAGCAGCCAAGAATTACAGGGGGTGGGTAATAATTCACCCCTCCACTTT

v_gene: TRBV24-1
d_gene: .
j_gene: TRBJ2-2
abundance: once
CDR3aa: CATSDLRTPNTGELFF
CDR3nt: TGTGCCACCAGTGATTTGCGGACACCCAACACCGGGGAGCTGTTTTTT

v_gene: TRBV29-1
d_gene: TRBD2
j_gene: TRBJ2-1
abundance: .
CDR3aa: CSVEGTSGRAPEQFF
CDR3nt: TGCAGCGTTGAAGGGACTAGCGGGAGGGCCCCTGAGCAGTTCTTC

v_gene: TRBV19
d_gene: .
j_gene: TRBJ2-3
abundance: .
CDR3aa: CASSQGVDTDTQYF
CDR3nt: TGTGCCAGCTCACAGGGTGTGGACACAGATACGCAGTATTTT

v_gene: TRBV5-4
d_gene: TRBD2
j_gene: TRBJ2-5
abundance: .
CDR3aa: CASSPRLAGEQETQYF
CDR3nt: TGTGCCAGCAGCCCTAGACTAGCGGGGGAACAAGAGACCCAGTACTTC

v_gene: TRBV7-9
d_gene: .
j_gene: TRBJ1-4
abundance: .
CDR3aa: CASSPPGSAKLFF
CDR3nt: TGTGCCAGCAGCCCCCCGGGGAGTGCAAAACTGTTTTTT

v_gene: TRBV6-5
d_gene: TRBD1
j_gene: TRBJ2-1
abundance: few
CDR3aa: CASSYTGQGFDEQFF
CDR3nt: TGTGCCAGCAGTTACACGGGACAGGGGTTCGATGAGCAGTTCTTC

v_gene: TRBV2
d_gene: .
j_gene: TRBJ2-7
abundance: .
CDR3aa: CASSEAKGLGYEQYF
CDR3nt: TGTGCCAGCAGTGAAGCAAAGGGGTTGGGCTACGAGCAGTACTTC

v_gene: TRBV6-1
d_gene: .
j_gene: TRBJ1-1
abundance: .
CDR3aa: CASSDTYPEAFF
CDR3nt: TGTGCCAGCAGTGATACCTACCCTGAAGCTTTCTTT

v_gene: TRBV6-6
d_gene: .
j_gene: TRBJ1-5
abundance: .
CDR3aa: CASSYSDSYNQPQHF
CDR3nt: TGTGCCAGCAGTTACTCGGACAGCTACAATCAGCCCCAGCATTTT

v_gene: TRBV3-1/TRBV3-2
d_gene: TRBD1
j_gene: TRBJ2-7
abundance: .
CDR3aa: CASRYRDRGIQYF
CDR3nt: TGTGCCAGCAGGTACCGGGACAGGGGTATCCAGTACTTC

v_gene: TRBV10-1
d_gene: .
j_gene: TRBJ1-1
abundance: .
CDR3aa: CASSVSGVSEAFF
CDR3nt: TGCGCCAGCAGTGTCAGCGGGGTGTCTGAAGCTTTCTTT

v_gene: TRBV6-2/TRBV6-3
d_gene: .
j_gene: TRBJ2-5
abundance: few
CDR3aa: CASSYSGQQETQYF
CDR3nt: TGTGCCAGCAGTTACTCGGGCCAGCAAGAGACCCAGTACTTC

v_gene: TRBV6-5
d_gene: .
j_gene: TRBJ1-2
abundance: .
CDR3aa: CASSYSWGHGYTF
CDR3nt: TGTGCCAGCAGTTACTCATGGGGGCATGGCTACACCTTC

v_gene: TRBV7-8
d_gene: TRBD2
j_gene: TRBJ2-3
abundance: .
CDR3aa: CASSFRSGGADTQYF
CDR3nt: TGTGCCAGCAGCTTTCGTAGCGGGGGCGCAGATACGCAGTATTTT

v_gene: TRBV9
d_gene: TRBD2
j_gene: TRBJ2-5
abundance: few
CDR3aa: CASSTSSGNYQETQYF
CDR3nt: TGTGCCAGCAGCACATCGAGCGGGAACTACCAAGAGACCCAGTACTTC

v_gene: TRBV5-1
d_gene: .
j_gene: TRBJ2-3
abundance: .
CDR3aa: CASSLDPRPRSTDTQYF
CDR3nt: TGCGCCAGCAGCTTGGACCCCCGACCGAGGAGCACAGATACGCAGTATTTT

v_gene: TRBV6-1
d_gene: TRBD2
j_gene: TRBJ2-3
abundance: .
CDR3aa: CASSEAVPGLAGADTQYF
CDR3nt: TGTGCCAGCAGTGAAGCGGTCCCGGGACTAGCGGGAGCAGATACGCAGTATTTT

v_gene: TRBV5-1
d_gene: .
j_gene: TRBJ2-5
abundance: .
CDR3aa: CASNEGGTGETQYF
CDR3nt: TGCGCCAGCAACGAGGGGGGGACAGGAGAGACCCAGTACTTC

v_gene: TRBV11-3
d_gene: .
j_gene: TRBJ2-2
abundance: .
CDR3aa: CASSFGGTANTGELFF
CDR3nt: TGTGCCAGCAGCTTTGGCGGGACAGCGAACACCGGGGAGCTGTTTTTT

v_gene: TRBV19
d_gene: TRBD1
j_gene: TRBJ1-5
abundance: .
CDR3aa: CASSFVDRAQHF
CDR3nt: TGTGCCAGTAGTTTCGTCGACAGGGCCCAGCATTTT

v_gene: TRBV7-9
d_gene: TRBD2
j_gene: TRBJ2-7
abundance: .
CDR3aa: CASSLVAGGAYEQYF
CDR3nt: TGTGCCAGCAGCTTAGTAGCGGGGGGTGCCTACGAGCAGTACTTC

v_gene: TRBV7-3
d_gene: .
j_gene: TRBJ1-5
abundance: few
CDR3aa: CASSLGVRDGQPQHF
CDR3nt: TGTGCCAGCAGCTTAGGAGTCAGGGATGGACAGCCCCAGCATTTT

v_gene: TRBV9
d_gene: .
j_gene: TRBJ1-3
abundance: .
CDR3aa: CASSQGQISGNTIYF
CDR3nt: TGTGCCAGCAGCCAGGGACAAATCTCTGGAAACACCATATATTTT

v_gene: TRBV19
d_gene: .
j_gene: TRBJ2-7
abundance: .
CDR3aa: CASSIEPTESYEQYF
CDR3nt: TGTGCCAGTAGTATAGAACCAACAGAATCCTACGAGCAGTACTTC

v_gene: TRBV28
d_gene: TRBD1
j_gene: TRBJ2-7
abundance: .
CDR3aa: CASSLRDRGSYEQYF
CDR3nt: TGTGCCAGCAGTTTAAGGGACAGGGGCTCCTACGAGCAGTACTTC

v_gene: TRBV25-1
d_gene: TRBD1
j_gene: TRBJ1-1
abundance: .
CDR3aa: CASSPKGTELVSNTEAFF
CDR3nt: TGTGCCAGCAGCCCGAAGGGGACAGAGCTGGTAAGCAACACTGAAGCTTTCTTT

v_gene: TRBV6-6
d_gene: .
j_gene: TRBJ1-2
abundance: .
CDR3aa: CASSSRGGAINGYTF
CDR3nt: TGTGCCAGCAGTTCCCGAGGGGGGGCCATCAATGGCTACACCTTC

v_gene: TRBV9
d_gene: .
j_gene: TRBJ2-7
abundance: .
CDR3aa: CASSVAPGISYEQYF
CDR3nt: TGTGCCAGCAGCGTAGCTCCAGGGATCTCCTACGAGCAGTACTTC

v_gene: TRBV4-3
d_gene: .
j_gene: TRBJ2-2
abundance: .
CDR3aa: CASSLGTLEYTGELFF
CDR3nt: TGCGCCAGCAGCCTCGGGACACTAGAGTACACCGGGGAGCTGTTTTTT

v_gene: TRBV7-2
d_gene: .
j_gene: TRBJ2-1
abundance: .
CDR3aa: CASSLGSGPYNEQFF
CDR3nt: TGTGCCAGCAGCTTGGGTAGCGGCCCCTACAATGAGCAGTTCTTC

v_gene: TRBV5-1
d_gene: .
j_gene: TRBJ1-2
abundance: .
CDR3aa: CASSPVFGVDYGYTF
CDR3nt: TGCGCCAGCAGCCCCGTATTCGGGGTCGACTATGGCTACACCTTC

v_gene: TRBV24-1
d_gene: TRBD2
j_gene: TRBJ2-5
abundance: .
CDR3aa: CATSDLGREKTQYF
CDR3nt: TGTGCCACCAGTGATTTGGGGAGGGAGAAGACCCAGTACTTC

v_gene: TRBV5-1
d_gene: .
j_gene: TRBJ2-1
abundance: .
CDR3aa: CASTPGWVAHNEQFF
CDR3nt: TGCGCCAGCACCCCCGGGTGGGTAGCCCACAATGAGCAGTTCTTC

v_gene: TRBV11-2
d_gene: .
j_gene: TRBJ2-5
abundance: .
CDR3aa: CASSLIAGVSQETQYF
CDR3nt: TGTGCCAGCAGCTTAATTGCAGGGGTGTCCCAAGAGACCCAGTACTTC

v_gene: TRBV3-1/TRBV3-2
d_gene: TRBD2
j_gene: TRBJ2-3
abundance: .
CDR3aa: CASSLIAGGSTDTQYF
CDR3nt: TGTGCCAGCAGCCTCATAGCGGGAGGTAGCACAGATACGCAGTATTTT

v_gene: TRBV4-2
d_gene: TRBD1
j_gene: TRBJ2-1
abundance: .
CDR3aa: CASSQDFAGTGSYNEQFF
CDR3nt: TGTGCCAGCAGCCAAGATTTCGCCGGGACAGGGTCATACAATGAGCAGTTCTTC

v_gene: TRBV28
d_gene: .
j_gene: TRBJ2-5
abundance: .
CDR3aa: CASSLLDERETQYF
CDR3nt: TGTGCCAGCAGTTTATTGGATGAGCGAGAGACCCAGTACTTC

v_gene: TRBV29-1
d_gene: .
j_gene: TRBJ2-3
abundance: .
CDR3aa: CSVEDRATGGTDTQYF
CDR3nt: TGCAGCGTTGAAGATAGAGCAACCGGGGGCACAGATACGCAGTATTTT

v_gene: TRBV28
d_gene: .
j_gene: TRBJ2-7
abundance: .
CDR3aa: CASRDSSSYEQYF
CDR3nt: TGTGCCAGCAGGGACAGTTCCTCCTACGAGCAGTACTTC

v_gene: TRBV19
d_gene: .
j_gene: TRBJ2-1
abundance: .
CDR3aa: CASKDWGPYHNEQFF
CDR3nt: TGTGCCAGTAAGGATTGGGGGCCGTACCACAATGAGCAGTTCTTC

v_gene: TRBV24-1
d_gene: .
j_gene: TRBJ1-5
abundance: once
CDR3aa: CATSDPGVRGAQPQHF
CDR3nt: TGTGCCACCAGTGATCCGGGGGTAAGGGGCGCCCAGCCCCAGCATTTT

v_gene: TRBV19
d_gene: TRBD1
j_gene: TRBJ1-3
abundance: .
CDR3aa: CASSRLGTGVSGNTIYF
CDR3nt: TGTGCCAGTAGCCGCCTAGGGACAGGCGTCTCTGGAAACACCATATATTTT

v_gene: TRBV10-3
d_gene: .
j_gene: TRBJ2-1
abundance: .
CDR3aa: CAISDPGGEQFF
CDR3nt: TGTGCCATCAGTGACCCAGGGGGGGAGCAGTTCTTC

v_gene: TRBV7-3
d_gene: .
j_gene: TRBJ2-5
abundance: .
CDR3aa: CASSPTGLQETQYF
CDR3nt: TGTGCCAGCAGCCCCACAGGGCTACAAGAGACCCAGTACTTC

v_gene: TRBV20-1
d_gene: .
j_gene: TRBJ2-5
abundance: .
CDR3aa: CSARGRETQYF
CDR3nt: TGCAGTGCTAGGGGGCGCGAGACCCAGTACTTC

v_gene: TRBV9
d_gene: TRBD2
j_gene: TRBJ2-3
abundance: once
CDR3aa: CASAAGGSTDTQYF
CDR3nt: TGTGCCAGCGCGGCGGGAGGATCCACAGATACGCAGTATTTT

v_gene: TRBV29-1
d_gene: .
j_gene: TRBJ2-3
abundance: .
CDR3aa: CSVAEAGDTQYF
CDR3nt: TGCAGCGTTGCTGAGGCAGGGGATACGCAGTATTTT

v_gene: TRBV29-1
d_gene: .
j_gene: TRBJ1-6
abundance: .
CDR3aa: CSVGWGDDSPLHF
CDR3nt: TGCAGCGTGGGCTGGGGGGACGATTCACCCCTCCACTTT

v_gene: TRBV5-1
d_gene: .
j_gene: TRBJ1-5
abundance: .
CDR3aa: CASSLGPRTGSNQPQHF
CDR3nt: TGCGCCAGCAGCTTGGGACCCCGGACGGGAAGCAATCAGCCCCAGCATTTT